This T cell receptor beta chain was observed in a study of OX40 agonist ivuxolimab in advanced cancers. Clones were sequenced by immunoSEQ multiplex PCR, and TCRdb holds only the in-frame ones, with some missing. The data contain tens of thousands of clones, roughly 82% of them singletons. This clone was counted between two and nine times. This CDR3 is built from 11 residues. Per the germline V gene, CDR1 is MNHEY and CDR2 is SVGAGI. V was clipped by 4 bases and J by 4 bases, with 4 bases between them. The receptor was derived from an adult with an advanced solid tumor such as melanoma, head and neck, liver or kidney cancer. J is TRBJ2-5 and V is TRBV6-5; no reliable D call. The sequencing used CD4+ or CD8+ T cells sorted from blood, collected in a trial of the OX40 agonist ivuxolimab. The CDR3 region has the DNA TGTGCCAGCAGTTCGGGAGAGACCCAGTACTTC. This sequence encodes CASSSGETQYF.